These T cell receptor beta chains were read from a single sample in a study of blood T cell repertoires in COVID-19. Libraries were prepared by immunoSEQ multiplex PCR; TCRdb keeps only in-frame clonotypes and omits some of them. The sample carries roughly 140,000 clones, around nine tenths recorded once. Sequencing was done on a sample of peripheral blood. All receptors derive from a middle-aged woman with acute or convalescent COVID-19. CDR3s include the opening cysteine and the closing phenylalanine or tryptophan. A D gene is named only where the DNA matches it firmly. A row's size may be missing; if present it is once, few, many or a size class.

j_call d_call clone_size v_call cdr3_nt cdr3_aa
TRBJ1-1 . . TRBV10-3 TGTGCCATCAGTGGAGGGGCAGCGGGTGAAGCTTTCTTT CAISGGAAGEAFF
TRBJ1-4 . . TRBV7-9 TGTGCCAGCAGCAGAAGACTGGACATAAATGAAAAACTGTTTTTT CASSRRLDINEKLFF
TRBJ2-4 . . TRBV2 TGTGCCAGCAGTGAAGTGTCGGCCAAAAACATTCAGTACTTC CASSEVSAKNIQYF
TRBJ1-5 . . TRBV30 TGTGCCTGGAGTGTACTTAGAGATCAGCCCCAGCATTTT CAWSVLRDQPQHF
TRBJ2-7 TRBD1 . TRBV7-9 TGTGCCAGCAGCTTCTGGGACAGGGAAGGCGAGCAGTACTTC CASSFWDREGEQYF
TRBJ2-2 TRBD2 . TRBV5-4 TGTGCCAGCAGCTCCCTAGCGGGGGGGAACACCGGGGAGCTGTTTTTT CASSSLAGGNTGELFF
TRBJ2-7 . . TRBV18 TGTGCCAGCTCACCGGCCGGGATTAGCTCCTACGAGCAGTACTTC CASSPAGISSYEQYF
TRBJ1-2 TRBD1 . TRBV18 TGTGCCAGCTCACCGGGGCAGGGGGCCAACTATGGCTACACCTTC CASSPGQGANYGYTF
TRBJ1-3 TRBD1 . TRBV7-8 TGTGCCAGCAGCTTCGAGGGGGCTGGGCGAGGAAACACCATATATTTT CASSFEGAGRGNTIYF
TRBJ2-6 . once TRBV7-3 TGTGCCAGCAGCTTGGACAGCTCTGGGGCCAACGTCCTGACTTTC CASSLDSSGANVLTF
TRBJ2-5 TRBD1 . TRBV5-4 TGTGCCAGCAGCTTGGACCCCCAGGGGGTGGAGACCCAGTACTTC CASSLDPQGVETQYF
TRBJ1-1 . . TRBV14 TGTGCCAGCAGCCGGGGAGCAGGGAGGACCACTGAAGCTTTCTTT CASSRGAGRTTEAFF
TRBJ2-7 TRBD1 . TRBV10-3 TGTGCCATCAGTGATCCGGGACAGGGGAACTACGAGCAGTACTTC CAISDPGQGNYEQYF
TRBJ1-4 . . TRBV10-3 TGTGCCATCAGTGATCAGGCGGGTGAAAAACTGTTTTTT CAISDQAGEKLFF
TRBJ2-3 TRBD2 few TRBV5-1 TGCGCCAGCAGCTTGGGCGCTAGCGGGGGGGCTAGCACAGATACGCAGTATTTT CASSLGASGGASTDTQYF
TRBJ1-1 . . TRBV19 TGTGCCAGTATGGCATTTGGGGCCGGCACTGAAGCTTTCTTT CASMAFGAGTEAFF
TRBJ1-2 TRBD1 . TRBV27 TGTGCCAGCCTAACATGGACTGGACAGGGGTATGGCTACACCTTC CASLTWTGQGYGYTF
TRBJ2-1 . . TRBV9 TGTGCCAGCAGCGTAGAACTAGCTATGTACAATGAGCAGTTCTTC CASSVELAMYNEQFF
TRBJ2-1 TRBD2 . TRBV9 TGTGCCAGCAGCGTAGAGGGGGGACTAGCGGGAGGCCGCTACAATGAGCAGTTCTTC CASSVEGGLAGGRYNEQFF
TRBJ2-5 TRBD1 once TRBV24-1 TGTGCCACCAGCGCCAGGGGGCGAGAGACCCAGTACTTC CATSARGRETQYF
TRBJ1-5 TRBD1 . TRBV30 TGTGCCTGGAGTGCAGGGGGTTTGGGACAGCCCCAGCATTTT CAWSAGGLGQPQHF
TRBJ1-4 . . TRBV7-6 TGTGCCAGCAGCTTAGCGACGGCAGGGGCTGGTGAAAAACTGTTTTTT CASSLATAGAGEKLFF
TRBJ1-5 TRBD1 . TRBV5-1 TGCGCCAGCAGCCTAGGGACAGATCGGAATCAGCCCCAGCATTTT CASSLGTDRNQPQHF
TRBJ2-7 TRBD2 . TRBV11-2 TGTGCCAGCAGCATAACTAGCGGGAAGACCTACGAGCAGTACTTC CASSITSGKTYEQYF
TRBJ2-1 . . TRBV3-1/TRBV3-2 TGTGCCAGCCGAAGACCCGGGAACAATGAGCAGTTCTTC CASRRPGNNEQFF
TRBJ2-2 TRBD2 . TRBV27 TGTGCCAGCAGTTTCGGACTAGCGGGGGGGCTGGCCGGGGAGCTGTTTTTT CASSFGLAGGLAGELFF
TRBJ1-1 . . TRBV19 TGTGCCAGTAGTATGGGCCCAGGAACGGGAGGCACTGAAGCTTTCTTT CASSMGPGTGGTEAFF
TRBJ2-7 . few TRBV11-1 TGTGCCAGCAGCTTCCCCGGGGTCGGCTACGAGCAGTACTTC CASSFPGVGYEQYF
TRBJ2-7 . . TRBV24-1 TGTGCCACCAGTGATGGAGGTTACGAGCAGTACTTC CATSDGGYEQYF
TRBJ1-1 . once TRBV2 TGTGCCAGCAGTGAAACCGGGTATGAAATGAACACTGAAGCTTTCTTT CASSETGYEMNTEAFF
TRBJ2-3 TRBD2 . TRBV27 TGTGCCAGCAGTTTATGGACTAGCGGGTCTACGCAGTATTTT CASSLWTSGSTQYF
TRBJ2-1 TRBD2 once TRBV4-3 TGCGCCAGCAGCCAAGATCCCTCACTAGCGGGCCCCAATGAGCAGTTCTTC CASSQDPSLAGPNEQFF
TRBJ1-2 . . TRBV28 TGTGCCAGCAGTCTACTAAACTATGGCTACACCTTC CASSLLNYGYTF
TRBJ1-4 . . TRBV28 TGTGCCAGCAGCCTCGACACCTTCGAAAAACTGTTTTTT CASSLDTFEKLFF
TRBJ1-2 . . TRBV13 TGTGCCAGCAGCTTAGTTGGCAGGGTGGCGGGCTACACCTTC CASSLVGRVAGYTF
TRBJ2-5 . once TRBV6-5 TGTGCCAGCAGTTTACAAGAGACCCAGTACTTC CASSLQETQYF
TRBJ1-1 . . TRBV7-3 TGTGCCAGCAGTAGACAGAGCTCCACTGAAGCTTTCTTT CASSRQSSTEAFF
TRBJ2-1 . . TRBV6-5 TGTGCCAGCAGTTCCGGGGGATTTGTGAATGAGCAGTTCTTC CASSSGGFVNEQFF
TRBJ1-2 TRBD1 . TRBV27 TGTGCCAGCAGTCCGGGACAGGGGACTGGTGGCTACACCTTC CASSPGQGTGGYTF
TRBJ2-7 TRBD2 . TRBV3-1/TRBV3-2 TGTGCCAGCAGACGAGAAAACCCCAGGAGCGGGGGGGCCTACGAGCAGTACTTC CASRRENPRSGGAYEQYF
TRBJ2-1 TRBD1 . TRBV3-1/TRBV3-2 TGTGCCAGCAGCCAAGGGGGACAGGCAGTGTTCTTC CASSQGGQAVFF
TRBJ1-5 . . TRBV15 TGTGCCACCAGCCTCTCTCGGGGGGATCAGCCCCAGCATTTT CATSLSRGDQPQHF
TRBJ1-1 . . TRBV6-4 TGTGCCTCCCGGGACACAGCTTTCTTT CASRDTAFF
TRBJ2-1 TRBD1 . TRBV28 TGTGCCAGCAGTCAAAGACAGGGCTACAATGAGCAGTTCTTC CASSQRQGYNEQFF
TRBJ1-4 . once TRBV9 TGTGCCAGCAAGCGAGCCGGTGAAAAACTGTTTTTT CASKRAGEKLFF
TRBJ2-5 . . TRBV10-3 TGTGCCATCAGTGAGAACCCGGCGGGAGAGACCCAGTACTTC CAISENPAGETQYF
TRBJ2-7 . few TRBV10-3 TGTGCCATCTCAGCGGCAGGATCGGGGGAGCAGTACTTC CAISAAGSGEQYF
TRBJ1-2 TRBD1 . TRBV28 TGTGCCAGCAGAACGGGACAGTTCTATGGCTACACCTTC CASRTGQFYGYTF
TRBJ1-2 TRBD1 . TRBV12-3/TRBV12-4 TGTGCCAGCACCCAGGGGGGTCGTGGCTACACCTTC CASTQGGRGYTF
TRBJ2-4 TRBD2 . TRBV30 TGTGCCTGGAGTGGGGGGGGACGCAAAAACATTCAGTACTTC CAWSGGGRKNIQYF
TRBJ1-5 . . TRBV6-5 TGTGCCAGCAGAGCCACAGGTTCCAATCAGCCCCAGCATTTT CASRATGSNQPQHF
TRBJ1-3 . . TRBV21-1 TGTGCCAGCAGCAAACAGGGATCTGGAAACACCATATATTTT CASSKQGSGNTIYF